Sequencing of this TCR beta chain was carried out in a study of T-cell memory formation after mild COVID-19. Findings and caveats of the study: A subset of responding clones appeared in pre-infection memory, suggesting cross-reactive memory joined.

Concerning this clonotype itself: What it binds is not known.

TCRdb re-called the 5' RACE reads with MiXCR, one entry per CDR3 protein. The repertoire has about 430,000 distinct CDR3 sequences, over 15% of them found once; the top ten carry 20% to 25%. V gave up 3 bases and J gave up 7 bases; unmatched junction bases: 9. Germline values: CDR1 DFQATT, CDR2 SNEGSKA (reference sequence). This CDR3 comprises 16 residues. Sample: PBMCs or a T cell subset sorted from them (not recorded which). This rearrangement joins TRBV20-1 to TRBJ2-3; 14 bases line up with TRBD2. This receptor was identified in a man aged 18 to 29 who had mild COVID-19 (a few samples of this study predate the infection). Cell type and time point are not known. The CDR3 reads CSARRTSGGMRNTQYF. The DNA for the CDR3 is TGCAGTGCTAGGAGGACTAGCGGGGGGATGAGGAATACGCAGTATTTT.